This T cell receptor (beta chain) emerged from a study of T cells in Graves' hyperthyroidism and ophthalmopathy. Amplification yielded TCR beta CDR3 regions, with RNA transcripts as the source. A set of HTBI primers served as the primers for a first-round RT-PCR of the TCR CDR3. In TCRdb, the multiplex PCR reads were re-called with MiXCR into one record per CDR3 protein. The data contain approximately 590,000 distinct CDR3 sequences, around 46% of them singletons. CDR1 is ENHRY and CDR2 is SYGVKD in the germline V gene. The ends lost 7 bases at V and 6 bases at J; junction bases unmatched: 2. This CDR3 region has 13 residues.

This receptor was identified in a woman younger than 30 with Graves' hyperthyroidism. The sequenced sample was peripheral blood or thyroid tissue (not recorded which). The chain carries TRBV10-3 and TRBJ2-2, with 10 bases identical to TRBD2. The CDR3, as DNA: TGTGCCATCAAAAGCGGGAGGGCCGGGGAGCTGTTTTTT. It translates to CAIKSGRAGELFF.